This T cell receptor beta chain was sequenced for a study of shared clonotypes between healthy human individuals. Across the study: Plates per donor: three CD4 naive, three CD4 memory, two CD8 naive, one CD8 memory.

Findings and limits, study-wide: Larger estimated richness was generally recorded for naive subsets relative to memory subsets. Owing to a small donor count, the genetic and exposure-history diversity represented was limited.

The CDR3 is 14 residues long. Trimming removed 4 bases at V and 7 bases at J, with 13 bases between. Looked up from germline, CDR1 is LGHNA and CDR2 is YNFKEQ. Concerning this clone itself: Its antigen remains unknown.

Donors were Caucasian adults residing in Nashville, Tennessee, USA. The repertoire was sequenced with immunoSEQ multiplex PCR; TCRdb's copy has only in-frame clones and lacks some. This sample has millions of clones, with just over 90% found just once. Sequences were obtained from naive CD4+ T cells sorted from blood. Stated subset: CD45RA+ positively selected. This clonotype originated in a man between 18 and 29 years old in good health. The chain couples TRBV4-2 to TRBJ2-2, with D perhaps given as TRBD1 or TRBD2 (5 bases each). CDR3 in DNA: TGTGCCAGCAGCCCTCGAGGGGAGAGCGGGGAGCTGTTTTTT. Translated: CASSPRGESGELFF.